This TCR beta chain was found in a study of regulatory T cells in long-lasting Graves disease. Study findings and constraints: Thyroid tissue was not sampled; only peripheral blood was. Persistent cases of Graves' showed reduced TCR diversity relative to newly diagnosed patients.

As for this clonotype: Its antigen is not known.

V lost 0 bases, J lost 4 bases, and 6 bases stayed unmatched. The length of the CDR3 is 14 residues. Looked up from germline, CDR1 is GTSNPN and CDR2 is SVGIG (reference sequence). Time point indicated: newly diagnosed GD, antithyroid drugs for less than 3 months. PBMC RNA was the source of the TCR library. With iRepertoire HTBI primers and Arm-PCR of CDR3 regions, TCR beta libraries were built. TCRdb independently ran MiXCR on the multiplex PCR reads; one entry per CDR3 protein. The repertoire holds 350,000 to 550,000 distinct CDR3 sequences, with about 15% as singletons. The same specimen was also included in a second study, on T cells in Graves' hyperthyroidism and ophthalmopathy. According to that study: The TCR CDR3 first-round RT-PCR relied on the HTBI primer set.

The rearrangement uses TRBV30 and TRBJ2-7; 7 bases are shared with TRBD1. The sequence derives from a woman in her forties or fifties with Graves disease. Sequences were derived from peripheral blood mononuclear cells (PBMCs), sampled at new diagnosis, from a patient treated with antithyroid drugs. The CDR3 is CAWSVPDRPYEQYF. Here the CDR3 DNA reads TGTGCCTGGAGTGTACCGGACAGGCCTTACGAGCAGTACTTC.